This T cell receptor beta chain originates from a study of cytomegalovirus exposure and HLA in healthy donors. Study observations and caveats: TRBV6-2, TRBV6-3 and other indistinguishable V segments were excluded.

Both 60 Vbeta primers and 13 Jbeta primers went into the PCR. The repertoire was sequenced with immunoSEQ multiplex PCR; TCRdb's copy has only in-frame clones and lacks some. Of about 210,000 clones in the sample, about 85% were seen once. In the case of this clone: The antigen remains unidentified.

The germline V and J ends were trimmed by 4 bases and 8 bases, with 10 bases remaining between them. Looked up from germline, CDR1 is SGDLS and CDR2 is YYNGEE. This CDR3 has 13 amino acids. The chain combines TRBV9 with TRBJ1-6; D is unclear. Sample: PBMCs. The TCR was taken from a woman in her forties or fifties in good health and CMV-seropositive. CDR3 residues: CASSPSTDSPLHF. CDR3 bases: TGTGCCAGCAGCCCGAGTACGGATTCACCCCTCCACTTT.